The 26 T cell receptor beta chains presented below share a single source sample, sequenced in a study of monozygotic twins with inflammatory bowel disease. TCRdb reprocessed the 5' RACE reads and reports one entry per CDR3 protein, with no DNA. The clone table shows fewer than 450,000 distinct CDR3 sequences, with the ten largest holding just over 2.5%. Material for sequencing was blood. All receptors come from a human donor with ulcerative colitis or Crohn's disease, or a healthy co-twin of an affected twin (not recorded which).

J is TRBJ2-1 and V is TRBV11-1; TCRdb's D call, TRBD1, is unchecked because there is no DNA. This CDR3 region has 16 residues. Germline V gives CDR1 SGHAT, CDR2 FQDESV (reference sequence). CDR3 loop: CASSLGAGTGLDEQFF.

The chain links TRBV4-3 to TRBJ1-1. CDR1 is LGHNA and CDR2 is YSLEER in the germline V gene. This CDR3 has 15 residues. The CDR3 region is CASSRTKSGITEAFF.

The chain links TRBV27 to TRBJ1-6; the D gene TCRdb calls, TRBD1, cannot be checked with no DNA. The CDR3 spans 18 residues. Germline V CDR1 and CDR2: MNHEY, SMNVEV (reference sequence). CDR3 sequence reads: CASSLLTGWGTHNSPLHF.

V usage is TRBV7-2 and J usage is TRBJ2-5; TCRdb's D call, TRBD1, is unchecked because there is no DNA. From germline, CDR1 is SGHTA and CDR2 FQGNSA. This CDR3 spans 15 amino acids. The CDR3 loop reads CASSPYRGTQETQYF.

CDR3 in amino acids: CASSSQGASETQYF. The chain is built from TRBV5-1 and TRBJ2-5; TCRdb proposes TRBD1, but this gene call is untestable without DNA. CDR3 length equals 14 residues. Germline-derived CDR1 and CDR2 are SGHRS and YFSETQ.

V and J are TRBV5-4 and TRBJ2-7; TCRdb's assignment of TRBD1 cannot be checked, as there is no DNA. Germline CDR1 SGHNT, CDR2 YYREEE (reference sequence). CDR3 length: 14 residues. CDR3 residues: CASSLPKPGNEQYF.

V is TRBV12-3 or TRBV12-4 and J is TRBJ1-2. This CDR3 spans 13 amino acids. The CDR3 sequence is CASSSNKNYGYTF.

The chain couples TRBV18 to TRBJ2-3. In germline, CDR1 is KGHSH, CDR2 LQKENI. The CDR3 length is 19 residues. The CDR3 sequence: CASSPPRHDPDEETDTQYF. The entire variable domain, with the rest obtained from reference TRBV18 and TRBJ2-3, is as follows: NAGVMQNPRHLVRRRGQEARLRCSPMKGHSHVYWYRQLPEEGLKFMVYLQKENIIDESGMPKERFSAEFPKEGPSILRIQQVVRGDSAAYFCASSPPRHDPDEETDTQYFGPGTRLTVL.

The chain carries TRBV29-1 and TRBJ2-2; TCRdb's assignment of TRBD2 cannot be checked, as there is no DNA. Germline V lookup: CDR1 SQVTM, CDR2 ANQGSEA. There are 15 residues in the CDR3. This CDR3 reads CSALPGPKGTGELFF.

The V gene is TRBV5-6, the J gene TRBJ2-1; with no DNA, the TCRdb D assignment of TRBD1 cannot be verified. The CDR3 is 20 amino acids. Germline V lookup: CDR1 SGHDT, CDR2 YYEEEE. The CDR3 loop reads CASSLPGQGRWTSSYNEQFF.

V and J are TRBV24-1 and TRBJ2-7. Germline V lookup: CDR1 KGHDR, CDR2 SFDVKD. There are 14 residues in the CDR3. The CDR3 here is CATSDNSEAYEQYF.

V is TRBV4-2 and J is TRBJ2-5; TCRdb gives TRBD2 as the D gene, but with no DNA this cannot be confirmed. This CDR3 region has 18 residues. Germline V lookup: CDR1 LGHNA, CDR2 YNFKEQ. This CDR3 reads CASSQDPLAGALQETQYF.

The chain has TRBV12-3 or TRBV12-4 and TRBJ2-3; TCRdb designates TRBD1, a call that cannot be tested without DNA. The length of the CDR3 is 14 residues. CDR3 sequence: CASRETVSTDTQYF.

The chain carries TRBV5-1 and TRBJ2-1; TCRdb selects TRBD1, and the lack of DNA leaves this call unchecked. Germline CDR1 and CDR2: SGHRS and YFSETQ. The CDR3 runs 16 residues. Here the CDR3 reads CASSLLSDSTYNEQFF.

This sequence joins TRBV5-1 and TRBJ1-6; TCRdb lists TRBD1, though no DNA is available to test this call. Looked up from germline, CDR1 is SGHRS and CDR2 is YFSETQ. This CDR3 spans 15 amino acids. CDR3 in amino acids: CASSSGQHYNSPLHF.

The CDR3 region is CASSYGDGEQFF. V and J are TRBV6-2 or TRBV6-3 and TRBJ2-1; TCRdb's D call of TRBD2 is untestable without DNA. Germline loops: CDR1 MNHEY, CDR2 SVGEGT. This CDR3 is built from 12 residues.

This rearrangement joins TRBV7-8 to TRBJ2-2. The germline CDR1 and CDR2 sequences are SGHVS and FQNEAQ. The CDR3 spans 15 residues. The CDR3 loop reads CASSLATYQTGELFF.

This chain connects TRBV6-2 or TRBV6-3 to TRBJ2-7; TCRdb selects TRBD1, and the lack of DNA leaves this call unchecked. CDR3 length: 12 amino acids. Germline loops: CDR1 MNHEY, CDR2 SVGEGT. This CDR3 reads CASRQTGWEQYF.

The V call is TRBV6-4, the J call TRBJ2-2; the TCRdb D gene call, TRBD1, has no DNA to confirm it. This CDR3 contains 14 residues. Per the germline V gene, CDR1 is MRHNA and CDR2 is SNTAGT. CDR3 in amino acids: CASSAGQGVGELFF.

This chain uses TRBV11-1 with TRBJ2-7; TCRdb's D call, TRBD1, is unchecked because there is no DNA. The CDR3 runs 15 residues. The germline V gene encodes CDR1 SGHAT and CDR2 FQDESV (reference sequence). CDR3 residues: CASSHPGGTLYEQYF.

The V gene is TRBV27, the J gene TRBJ1-6; TCRdb indicates TRBD1, and absent DNA this call remains unverified. This CDR3 is 16 amino acids long. Per germline, CDR1 MNHEY and CDR2 SMNVEV (reference sequence). CDR3 residues: CASSFGTAGSFSPLHF.

The CDR3: CASSQAFGQTYEQYF. The chain links TRBV4-1 to TRBJ2-7; absent DNA, TCRdb's TRBD1 call cannot be checked. The CDR3 runs to 15 residues. Germline CDR1 MGHRA, CDR2 YSYEKL.

The chain employs TRBV6-4 and TRBJ2-3; TCRdb proposes TRBD2, but this gene call is untestable without DNA. The germline CDR1 and CDR2 sequences are MRHNA and SNTAGT. The CDR3 sequence is 15 residues long. CDR3 amino acids: CASSPSGGPTDTQYF.

This rearrangement joins TRBV4-3 to TRBJ2-2; the D call of TRBD2 rests on TCRdb alone, since no DNA is present to check it. The CDR3 sequence is 16 residues long. The germline V gene encodes CDR1 LGHNA and CDR2 YSLEER. CDR3 protein: CASSQDRGQFTGELFF.

The gene calls are TRBV7-2 and TRBJ1-1. CDR1 SGHTA and CDR2 FQGNSA come from the germline V gene. CDR3 length equals 17 residues. This chain's CDR3 is CASSSGGTGVMNTEAFF.

The rearrangement links TRBV12-3 or TRBV12-4 to TRBJ2-1; TCRdb picks TRBD2, but there is no DNA to check that call. This CDR3 spans 16 amino acids. The chain's CDR3 is CASRWLAGGPKNEQFF.